What follows are 31 T cell receptor beta chains derived from one specimen sequenced in a study of cytomegalovirus exposure and HLA in healthy donors. Researchers ran the PCR with 60 Vbeta and 13 Jbeta primers. Produced via immunoSEQ multiplex PCR; TCRdb's table is partial and in-frame only. Of over 150,000 clones listed, about four fifths were seen once; the top ten hold approximately 4.8%. Sequencing was carried out using PBMCs. These receptors were taken from a man aged 25-45 years in good health and CMV-seronegative.

This chain connects TRBV29-1 to TRBJ2-5, with a weak D call TRBD1 (5 bases). The J call is doubtful: the DNA matches TRBJ2-7 better. The germline gives CDR1 SQVTM, CDR2 ANQGSEA. The CDR3 loop spans 14 amino acids. The CDR3 loop is CSARPDSLFNEQYF. DNA of the CDR3: TGCAGCGCCCGGCCAGACAGCTTGTTCAACGAGCAGTACTTC.

This clone occurred a few times. The rearrangement uses TRBV10-3 and TRBJ1-4, with 10 nucleotides matching TRBD1. The V gene's germline CDR1 is ENHRY and CDR2 SYGVKD. Losses at the gene ends were 11 bases for V and 8 bases for J; bases not matched to a gene: 11. CDR3 length: 14 amino acids. The CDR3 sequence: CAARGTGEQEKLFF. For the CDR3, the DNA is TGTGCCGCAAGGGGGACAGGGGAACAAGAAAAACTGTTTTTT.

The rearrangement uses TRBV5-8 and TRBJ1-1; TRBD1 matches 7 bases. J gave up 8 bases and V 1 base, and 8 bases lay outside the gene matches. Germline V gene data show CDR1 as SGHTS and CDR2 as YDEGEE. This CDR3 is built from 14 residues. CDR3 protein: CASSLSRGVDEAFF. For the CDR3, the DNA is TGTGCCAGCAGCTTGTCCAGGGGGGTTGACGAAGCTTTCTTT.

The chain recombines TRBV7-9 with TRBJ2-7, with D perhaps TRBD2 (5 bases). The CDR3 is 12 residues long. Germline loops: CDR1 SEHNR, CDR2 FQNEAQ (reference sequence). Trimming removed 3 bases from V and 4 bases from J, with 7 bases in between. The DNA for the CDR3 is TGTGCCAGCAGCTTTGGGGAGTACGAGCAGTACTTC. This sequence encodes CASSFGEYEQYF.

The chain uses TRBV13 and TRBJ1-6; TRBD1 matches 8 bases. Per germline, CDR1 PRHDT and CDR2 FYEKMQ (reference sequence). V shed 5 bases, J shed 9 bases, and the junction held 6 bases outside the gene matches. The CDR3 sequence is 14 residues long. The CDR3 loop is CASSIGQGFSPLHF. The CDR3 nucleotides are TGTGCCAGCAGCATCGGACAGGGTTTTTCACCCCTCCACTTT. The complete variable domain, with remaining parts taken from reference TRBV13 and TRBJ1-6, reads AAGVIQSPRHLIKEKRETATLKCYPIPRHDTVYWYQQGPGQDPQFLISFYEKMQSDKGSIPDRFSAQQFSDYHSELNMSSLELGDSALYFCASSIGQGFSPLHFGNGTRLTVT.

This sequence joins TRBV20-1 and TRBJ2-7, with D hard to call. Trimming pared 5 bases from V and 7 bases from J, leaving 12 bases between. Per the germline V gene, CDR1 is DFQATT and CDR2 is SNEGSKA (reference sequence). There are 11 residues in the CDR3. In nucleotides, the CDR3 is TGCAGTGCTCGCTTGAGCAGGGAGCAGTACTTC. It yields the protein CSARLSREQYF.

The chain links TRBV10-2 to TRBJ2-1; 15 bases are a match to TRBD2. The V gene end was trimmed by 4 bases and the J gene end by 8 bases; junction bases not matched to a gene: 9. Germline V gene sequence: CDR1 WSHSY, CDR2 SAAADI. The CDR3 runs to 17 residues. CDR3 nucleotide sequence: TGCGCCAGCAGTGCCCGGACTAGCGGGAGGGCCGGGGATGAGCAGTTCTTC. It yields the protein CASSARTSGRAGDEQFF.

The rearrangement uses TRBV6-5 and TRBJ2-1; 8 nucleotides agree with TRBD1. V lost 5 bases and J lost 10; bases outside the gene matches: 10. CDR1 and CDR2 from the germline V gene are MNHEY and SVGAGI. This CDR3 has 14 amino acids. This CDR3 is CASSHDRGRPEQFF. Here the CDR3 DNA reads TGTGCCAGCAGTCATGACAGGGGCCGACCCGAGCAGTTCTTC.

The rearrangement links TRBV4-3 to TRBJ2-3, with TRBD2 matching 10 bases. Germline assignment: CDR1 LGHNA and CDR2 YSLEER. There are 18 residues in the CDR3. The V gene end was trimmed by 1 base and the J gene end by 3 bases; junction bases not matched to a gene: 10. The CDR3 is CASSQGEGPAGGTDTQYF. For the CDR3, the DNA is TGCGCCAGCAGCCAAGGAGAGGGGCCAGCGGGGGGGACAGATACGCAGTATTTT.

The chain is built from TRBV27 and TRBJ2-1, with 8 bases that match TRBD2. CDR1 and CDR2 (germline): MNHEY, SMNVEV (reference sequence). The CDR3 loop spans 17 amino acids. Unmatched junction bases numbered 16, after V lost 5 bases and J lost 7 bases. CDR3 in DNA: TGTGCCAGCAGTCCAGCAAGTTTCACGGGAGGGCCAAATGAGCAGTTCTTC. Amino acids: CASSPASFTGGPNEQFF.

The gene calls are TRBV5-1 and TRBJ2-1, with TRBD2 matching over 16 bases. V shed 0 bases and J 7 bases; nucleotides not matched to a gene: 13. This CDR3 comprises 20 residues. CDR1 and CDR2 from the germline V gene are SGHRS and YFSETQ. The CDR3 spells CASSLVVPGLAGGIRNEQFF. The CDR3 DNA sequence: TGCGCCAGCAGCTTGGTGGTACCGGGACTAGCGGGGGGGATTAGGAATGAGCAGTTCTTC.

This chain uses TRBV28 with TRBJ1-5; no firm D call. The CDR3 consists of 11 residues. Between the trimmed V and J ends, which lost 6 bases and 7 bases, there was a span of 7 bases. Germline V lookup: CDR1 MDHEN, CDR2 SYDVKM. The CDR3 region has the DNA TGTGCCAGCAGGGGCCAACAGCCCCAGCATTTT. It specifies CASRGQQPQHF.

This sequence joins TRBV5-1 and TRBJ1-2, with TRBD1 identical over 7 bases. The CDR3 spans 14 residues. The germline V gene has CDR1 SGHRS and CDR2 YFSETQ. The V and J ends lost 4 bases and 4 bases, in that order; junction bases with no gene match: 7. CDR3 amino acids: CASSVDRTVYGYTF. The DNA for the CDR3 is TGCGCCAGCAGCGTGGACAGGACCGTCTATGGCTACACCTTC.

This clone was recorded a few times. The J gene is TRBJ2-7, the V gene TRBV27; perhaps TRBD1 as D (7 bases). The germline V and J ends were trimmed by 1 base and 7 bases, with 14 bases remaining between them. The germline V gene encodes CDR1 MNHEY and CDR2 SMNVEV (reference sequence). The CDR3 covers 14 residues. The CDR3 reads CASSLFTGAGEQYF. For the CDR3, the DNA is TGTGCCAGCAGTTTATTCACAGGGGCGGGGGAGCAGTACTTC.

The V call is TRBV6-6, the J call TRBJ1-1, with 9 positions matching TRBD1. V lost 2 bases to trimming and J lost 3 bases; unmatched junction nucleotides: 4. The CDR3 is made up of 15 amino acids. CDR1 is MNHNY, CDR2 SVGAGI, per germline (reference sequence). The CDR3 nucleotides read TGTGCCAGCAGTTACCTACAGGGGGCGGACACTGAAGCTTTCTTT. Amino acids: CASSYLQGADTEAFF.

J is TRBJ2-3 and V is TRBV19; TRBD2 is a possible D gene (6 bases). Per the germline V gene, CDR1 is LNHDA and CDR2 is SQIVND (reference sequence). CDR3 length equals 14 residues. The V and J ends lost 7 bases and 3 bases respectively, with 14 bases between them. In DNA, the CDR3 is TGTGCCAGTAACCCGAAGGAGGGAACAGATACGCAGTATTTT. Amino acids: CASNPKEGTDTQYF.

The chain recombines TRBV7-6 with TRBJ1-6; 10 bases agree with TRBD1. The CDR3 has 16 amino acids. Unmatched junction bases numbered 4, after V lost 1 base and J lost 7 bases. CDR1 is SGHVS, CDR2 FNYEAQ, per germline. The CDR3 DNA is TGTGCCAGCAGCTTAGATGCGGACAGGGGGAATTCACCCCTCCACTTT. Translation gives CASSLDADRGNSPLHF.

This rearrangement joins TRBV9 to TRBJ2-2; possible D gene TRBD2, 6 bases. Deletions cut 2 bases from V and 1 base from J, with 9 bases between. CDR3 length: 15 residues. Germline-derived CDR1 and CDR2 are SGDLS and YYNGEE. In nucleotides, the CDR3 is TGTGCCAGCAGCGTCGAGCGGGTGAACACCGGGGAGCTGTTTTTT. This gives the protein CASSVERVNTGELFF.

The rearrangement links TRBV7-3 to TRBJ1-1; 7 bases map to TRBD1. With V trimmed by 2 bases and J by 5 bases, 2 bases remained unmatched. This CDR3 has 13 residues. Germline CDR1 SGHTA, CDR2 FQGTGA. CDR3 residues: CASSLEQGTEAFF. The CDR3 DNA follows: TGTGCCAGCAGCTTAGAACAGGGGACTGAAGCTTTCTTT.

The chain recombines TRBV7-3 with TRBJ2-3; D is ambiguous. This CDR3 comprises 14 residues. The germline V gene encodes CDR1 SGHTA and CDR2 FQGTGA. Trimming removed 6 bases from V and 1 base from J, with 11 bases in between. Here the CDR3 reads CASRRDSGTDTQYF. CDR3 coding DNA: TGTGCCAGCAGACGAGACTCGGGCACAGATACGCAGTATTTT. The full variable domain, rest sourced from reference TRBV7-3 and TRBJ2-3, is GAGVSQTPSNKVTEKGKYVELRCDPISGHTALYWYRQSLGQGPEFLIYFQGTGAADDSGLPNDRFFAVRPEGSVSTLKIQRTERGDSAVYLCASRRDSGTDTQYFGPGTRLTVL.

Here the CDR3 reads CASSPYGEGNTIYF. The CDR3 DNA reads as TGTGCCAGCAGCCCCTACGGGGAGGGAAACACCATATATTTT. This chain connects TRBV7-6 to TRBJ1-3, with no clear D. Germline V gene sequence: CDR1 SGHVS, CDR2 FNYEAQ. There are 14 residues in the CDR3. Between the trimmed V and J ends, which lost 5 bases and 4 bases, there was a span of 12 bases.

This clone was detected only once. V and J are TRBV5-1 and TRBJ1-1, with D possibly TRBD1 on 5 matching bases. This CDR3 has 14 residues. The V gene's germline CDR1 is SGHRS and CDR2 YFSETQ. Trimming removed 4 bases from V and 1 base from J, with 11 bases in between. The chain's CDR3 is CASSLAGENTEAFF. CDR3 sequence (DNA): TGCGCCAGCAGCCTAGCGGGGGAGAACACTGAAGCTTTCTTT.

This clone showed up many times. This chain links TRBV5-4 with TRBJ2-1; weak D call: TRBD1 (5 bases). This CDR3 has 16 residues. CDR1 and CDR2 (germline): SGHNT, YYREEE (reference sequence). Deletions cut 1 base from V and 1 base from J, with 12 bases between. CDR3: CASSLPGLGSYNEQFF. CDR3 bases: TGTGCCAGCAGCTTGCCAGGGTTGGGGTCCTACAATGAGCAGTTCTTC.

The chain has TRBV7-9 and TRBJ1-2, with D possibly matching TRBD1 (6 bases). From germline, CDR1 is SEHNR and CDR2 FQNEAQ (reference sequence). Trimming pared 2 bases from V and 4 bases from J, leaving 14 bases between. The CDR3 runs 15 residues. The CDR3 DNA follows: TGTGCCAGCAGCTTAAGGGGGGGTGACCCCTATGGCTACACCTTC. Its protein product is CASSLRGGDPYGYTF.

The rearrangement links TRBV9 to TRBJ2-1, with 8 bases aligning to TRBD2. From germline, CDR1 is SGDLS and CDR2 YYNGEE. Trimming removed 0 bases from V and 6 bases from J; junction bases left unmatched: 11. CDR3 length equals 17 residues. CDR3 amino acids: CASSVDLSGSRSNEQFF. The CDR3 DNA reads as TGTGCCAGCAGCGTAGACCTGAGCGGGAGTCGCAGCAATGAGCAGTTCTTC. The full variable domain, rest sourced from reference TRBV9 and TRBJ2-1, is DSGVTQTPKHLITATGQRVTLRCSPRSGDLSVYWYQQSLDQGLQFLIQYYNGEERAKGNILERFSAQQFPDLHSELNLSSLELGDSALYFCASSVDLSGSRSNEQFFGPGTRLTVL.

V usage is TRBV10-3 and J usage is TRBJ2-5; 8 bases align to TRBD2. The CDR3 extends over 14 amino acids. The ends lost 3 bases at V and 4 bases at J; junction bases unmatched: 4. CDR1 is ENHRY, CDR2 SYGVKD, per germline. The CDR3 DNA is TGTGCCATCAGTGACGGGAGGGCCGGAGAGACCCAGTACTTC. Translated, it gives CAISDGRAGETQYF.

The gene calls are TRBV10-1 and TRBJ1-6; D is ambiguous. Trimming left V 2 bases short and J 0 bases short, with 14 bases between. Germline V gene lookup returns CDR1 WNHNN and CDR2 SYGVQD (reference sequence). The CDR3 sequence is 18 residues long. CDR3 bases: TGCGCCAGCAGTGAGGAAGAACGTCCTAGCTCCTATAATTCACCCCTCCACTTT. As protein: CASSEEERPSSYNSPLHF.

CDR3 in amino acids: CAIRRGTLPSETQYF. The CDR3 bases are TGTGCCATCAGACGGGGAACTCTTCCTTCCGAGACCCAGTACTTC. The J gene is TRBJ2-5, the V gene TRBV10-3; D is perhaps TRBD2 (5 bases). The CDR3 is 15 amino acids. Per germline, CDR1 ENHRY and CDR2 SYGVKD. The V end was cut by 6 bases, the J end by 5 bases, with 19 bases between.

This sequence joins TRBV5-4 and TRBJ2-7, with 7 bases identical to TRBD2. CDR3 length: 17 residues. Germline-derived CDR1 and CDR2 are SGHNT and YYREEE (reference sequence). V was clipped by 4 bases and J by 0 bases; unmatched bases: 13. CDR3 sequence reads: CASSARGGVQSSYEQYF. CDR3 in DNA: TGTGCCAGCAGCGCCCGGGGAGGGGTCCAGAGCTCCTACGAGCAGTACTTC.

This chain links TRBV13 with TRBJ2-5, with 7 bases matching TRBD1. Germline trimming cut 6 bases from V and 4 bases from J; bases unmatched to any gene: 5. The CDR3 loop spans 13 amino acids. Per the germline V gene, CDR1 is PRHDT and CDR2 is FYEKMQ (reference sequence). The CDR3 loop is CASRLQGLETQYF. The CDR3 nucleotides read TGTGCCAGCAGGTTACAGGGGCTAGAGACCCAGTACTTC.

This rearrangement joins TRBV5-1 to TRBJ2-1, with 8 bases aligning to TRBD1. The CDR3 is made up of 15 amino acids. The germline V gene encodes CDR1 SGHRS and CDR2 YFSETQ. V lost 2 bases and J lost 7; bases outside the gene matches: 8. The CDR3 is CASSLKQGAANEQFF. The CDR3 nucleotides are TGCGCCAGCAGCTTAAAGCAGGGGGCAGCGAATGAGCAGTTCTTC.